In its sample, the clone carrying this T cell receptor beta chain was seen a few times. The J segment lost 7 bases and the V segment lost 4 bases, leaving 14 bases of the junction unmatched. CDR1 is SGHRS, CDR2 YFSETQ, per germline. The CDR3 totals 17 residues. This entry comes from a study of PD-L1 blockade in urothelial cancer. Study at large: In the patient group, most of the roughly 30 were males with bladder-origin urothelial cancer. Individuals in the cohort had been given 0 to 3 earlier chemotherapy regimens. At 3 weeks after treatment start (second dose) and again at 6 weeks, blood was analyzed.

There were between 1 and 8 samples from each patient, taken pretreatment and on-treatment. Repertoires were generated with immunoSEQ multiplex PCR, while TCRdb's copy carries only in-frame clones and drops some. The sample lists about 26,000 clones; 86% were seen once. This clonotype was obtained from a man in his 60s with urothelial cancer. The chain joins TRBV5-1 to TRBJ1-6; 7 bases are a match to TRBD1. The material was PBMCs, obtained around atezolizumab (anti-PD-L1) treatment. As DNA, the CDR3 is TGCGCCAGCAGCGTTGAATTCACAGGGGAGAAGAATTCACCCCTCCACTTT. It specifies CASSVEFTGEKNSPLHF.